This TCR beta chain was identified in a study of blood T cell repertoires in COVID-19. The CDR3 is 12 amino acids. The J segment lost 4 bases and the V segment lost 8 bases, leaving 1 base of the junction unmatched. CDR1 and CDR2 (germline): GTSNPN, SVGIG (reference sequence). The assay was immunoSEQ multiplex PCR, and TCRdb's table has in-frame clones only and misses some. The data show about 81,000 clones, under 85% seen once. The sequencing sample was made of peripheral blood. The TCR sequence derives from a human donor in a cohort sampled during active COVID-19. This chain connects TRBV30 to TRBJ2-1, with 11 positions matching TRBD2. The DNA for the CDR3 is TGTGCCACTAGCGGGGGATACAATGAGCAGTTCTTC. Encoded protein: CATSGGYNEQFF.